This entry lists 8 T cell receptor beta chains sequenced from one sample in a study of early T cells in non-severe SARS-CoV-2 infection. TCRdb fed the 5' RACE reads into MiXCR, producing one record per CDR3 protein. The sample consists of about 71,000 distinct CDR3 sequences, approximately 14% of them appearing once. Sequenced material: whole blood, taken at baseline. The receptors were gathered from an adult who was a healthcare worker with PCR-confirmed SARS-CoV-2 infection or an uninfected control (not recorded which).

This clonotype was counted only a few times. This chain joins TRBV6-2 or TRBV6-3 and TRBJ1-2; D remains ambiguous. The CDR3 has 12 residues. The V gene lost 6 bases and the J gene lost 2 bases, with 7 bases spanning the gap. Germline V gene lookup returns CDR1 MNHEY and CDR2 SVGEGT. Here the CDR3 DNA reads TGTGCCAGCAGGACATCAAACTATGGCTACACCTTC. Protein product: CASRTSNYGYTF.

DNA for the CDR3: TGCGCCAGCAGCTTGGGACAGGAGTCAGATACGCAGTATTTT. Translated, it gives CASSLGQESDTQYF. This sequence joins TRBV5-1 and TRBJ2-3; D perhaps matches TRBD1 (6 bases). The V end lost 0 bases, the J end lost 4 bases, and 9 bases lay between the germline ends. Germline CDR1 is SGHRS and CDR2 is YFSETQ. CDR3 size: 14 residues.

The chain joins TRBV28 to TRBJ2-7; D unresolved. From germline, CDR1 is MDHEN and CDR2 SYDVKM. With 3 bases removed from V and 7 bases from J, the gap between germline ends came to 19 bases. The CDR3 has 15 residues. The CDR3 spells CASSFPNLFAREQYF. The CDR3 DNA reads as TGTGCCAGCAGTTTTCCCAACCTCTTTGCGAGGGAGCAGTACTTC.

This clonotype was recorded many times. The CDR3 DNA reads TGTGCCAGCAGCCGTCCTGAGGCCAACGTCCTGACTTTC. This encodes CASSRPEANVLTF. The genes are TRBV7-3 and TRBJ2-6, with D unclear. Germline CDR1 reads SGHTA; CDR2 reads FQGTGA. The CDR3 consists of 13 residues. V lost 5 bases to trimming and J lost 6 bases, with 8 bases between them.

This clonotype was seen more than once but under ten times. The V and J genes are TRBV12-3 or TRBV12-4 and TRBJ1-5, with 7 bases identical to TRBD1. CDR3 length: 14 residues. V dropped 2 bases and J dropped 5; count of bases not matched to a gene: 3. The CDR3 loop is CASSLSRGDQPQHF. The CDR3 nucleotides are TGTGCCAGCAGTTTATCCAGGGGGGATCAGCCCCAGCATTTT.

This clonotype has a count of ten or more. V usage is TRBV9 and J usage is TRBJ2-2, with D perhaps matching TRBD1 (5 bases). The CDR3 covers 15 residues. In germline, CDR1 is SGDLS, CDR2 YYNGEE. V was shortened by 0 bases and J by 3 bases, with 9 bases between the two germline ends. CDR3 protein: CASSVEGAHTGELFF. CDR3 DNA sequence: TGTGCCAGCAGCGTAGAAGGGGCCCACACCGGGGAGCTGTTTTTT.

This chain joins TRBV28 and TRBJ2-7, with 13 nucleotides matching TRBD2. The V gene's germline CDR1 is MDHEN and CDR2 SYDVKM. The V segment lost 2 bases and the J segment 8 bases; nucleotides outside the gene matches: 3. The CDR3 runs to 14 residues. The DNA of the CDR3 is TGTGCCAGCAGTTTAGGACTAGCGGGAGTACAGCAGTACTTC. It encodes CASSLGLAGVQQYF.

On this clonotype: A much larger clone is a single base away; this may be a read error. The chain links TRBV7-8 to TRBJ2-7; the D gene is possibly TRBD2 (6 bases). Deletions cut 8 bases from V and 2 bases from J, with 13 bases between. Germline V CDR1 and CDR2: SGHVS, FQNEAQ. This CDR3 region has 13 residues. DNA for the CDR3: TGTGCCAGCTCTGGACTAACGACCTACGAGCAGTACTTC. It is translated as CASSGLTTYEQYF.